Below are 24 T cell receptor beta chains sequenced from a single sample in a study of CD8+ T cells in alopecia areata. Reverse transcription of extracted RNA yielded cDNA, which provided the sequencing template. Data came from immunoSEQ multiplex PCR; TCRdb stores just in-frame clones and leaves some out. The table includes roughly 64,000 clones, roughly 47% detected once. Sequenced sample: NKG2D-low CD8+ T cells sorted from blood. The source of these receptors is a human donor with alopecia areata.

The rearrangement uses TRBV7-3 and TRBJ2-5; TRBD2 aligns across 7 bases. The CDR3 has 15 residues. CDR1 and CDR2 from the germline V gene are SGHTA and FQGTGA. V was pared by 0 bases and J by 1 base, with 2 bases of the junction left unmatched. DNA of the CDR3: TGTGCCAGCAGCTTAACCGGCGGGGGCCAAGAGACCCAGTACTTC. Protein product: CASSLTGGGQETQYF.

The gene calls are TRBV9 and TRBJ2-7; the match to TRBD2 covers 7 bases. Germline CDR1 is SGDLS and CDR2 is YYNGEE. The CDR3 covers 12 residues. Unmatched junction bases numbered 9, after V lost 3 bases and J lost 12 bases. The CDR3 DNA is TGTGCCAGCAGCGAATCTAGCGGTGTGCCGTACTTC. Translated, it gives CASSESSGVPYF.

This clone was observed a few times. The V and J genes are TRBV23-1 and TRBJ2-7; perhaps TRBD1 as D (6 bases). TRBV23-1 is an ORF, and what it does is uncertain. The CDR3 is 17 amino acids. The V gene lost 1 base and the J gene lost 2 bases, with 18 bases spanning the gap. The CDR3 sequence is CASSQFLNRQGTYEQYF. In DNA, the CDR3 is TGCGCCAGCAGTCAATTCCTAAACAGGCAGGGGACCTACGAGCAGTACTTC.

This clone was recorded a few times. J is TRBJ1-1 and V is TRBV29-1; no definite D call. The CDR3 has 13 residues. Per germline, CDR1 SQVTM and CDR2 ANQGSEA. The V end lost 8 bases, the J end lost 1 base, and 14 bases lay between the germline ends. Written as DNA, the CDR3 is TGCAGCCCCTACCGTGGTCCGAACACTGAAGCTTTCTTT. Protein: CSPYRGPNTEAFF. Using reference TRBV29-1 and TRBJ1-1 for the parts outside the CDR3, the full variable domain is SAVISQKPSRDICQRGTSLTIQCQVDSQVTMMFWYRQQPGQSLTLIATANQGSEATYESGFVIDKFPISRPNLTFSTLTVSNMSPEDSSIYLCSPYRGPNTEAFFGQGTRLTVV.

The chain has TRBV7-9 and TRBJ2-1; no clear D gene. Germline V CDR1 and CDR2: SEHNR, FQNEAQ (reference sequence). V lost 0 bases, J lost 8 bases, and 8 bases lay in between. The CDR3 is 13 amino acids. The CDR3 loop reads CASSLARVDEQFF. CDR3 nucleotides: TGTGCCAGCAGCTTAGCTCGGGTCGATGAGCAGTTCTTC.

This clone was counted a few times. The chain combines TRBV5-6 with TRBJ2-1; the D gene could be TRBD1 or TRBD2 (5 bases each). CDR1 and CDR2 from the germline V gene are SGHDT and YYEEEE. The CDR3 extends over 13 amino acids. V lost 0 bases to trimming and J lost 7 bases, with 8 bases between them. CDR3 coding DNA: TGTGCCAGCAGCTTGGCTGGGGGAAATGAGCAGTTCTTC. This encodes CASSLAGGNEQFF.

V gene TRBV30 combines with J gene TRBJ2-5, with D possibly matching TRBD1 (6 bases). Between the trimmed V and J ends, which lost 4 bases and 0 bases, there was a span of 9 bases. CDR3 length equals 13 residues. Germline V gene sequence: CDR1 GTSNPN, CDR2 SVGIG (reference sequence). Written as DNA, the CDR3 is TGTGCCTGGATAGGGGGTTACCAAGAGACCCAGTACTTC. Its protein product is CAWIGGYQETQYF.

The chain employs TRBV27 and TRBJ2-5, with D tentatively TRBD1 (6 bases). V dropped 1 base and J dropped 5 bases, with 14 bases sitting between them. This CDR3 has 15 amino acids. Germline V gene sequence: CDR1 MNHEY, CDR2 SMNVEV (reference sequence). Written as DNA, the CDR3 is TGTGCCAGCAGTTTATGGATAGGGGGAAGGGAGACCCAGTACTTC. Translated: CASSLWIGGRETQYF.

The chain has TRBV9 and TRBJ2-1; D may match TRBD1 or TRBD2 (5 bases each). V lost 3 bases, J lost 6 bases, and 7 bases lay in between. The CDR3 covers 12 residues. Germline V gene sequence: CDR1 SGDLS, CDR2 YYNGEE. The CDR3 nucleotides are TGTGCCAGCAGCGCGGGACCCAATGAGCAGTTCTTC. Protein product: CASSAGPNEQFF.

The chain combines TRBV29-1 with TRBJ1-1; a possible D gene is TRBD1 (5 bases). V was cut by 4 bases and J by 0 bases, with 15 bases left in between. Germline-derived CDR1 and CDR2 are SQVTM and ANQGSEA. This CDR3 has 15 amino acids. The CDR3 DNA follows: TGCAGCGTTGCGGGGGGGACCAACATGAACACTGAAGCTTTCTTT. Amino acids: CSVAGGTNMNTEAFF. Full variable domain (rest looked up from reference TRBV29-1 and TRBJ1-1): SAVISQKPSRDICQRGTSLTIQCQVDSQVTMMFWYRQQPGQSLTLIATANQGSEATYESGFVIDKFPISRPNLTFSTLTVSNMSPEDSSIYLCSVAGGTNMNTEAFFGQGTRLTVV.

The J gene is TRBJ2-7, the V gene TRBV7-9; 8 nucleotides align to TRBD2. The CDR3 extends over 15 amino acids. Germline V gives CDR1 SEHNR, CDR2 FQNEAQ (reference sequence). Trimming at V came to 5 bases and at J to 2 bases, leaving 8 bases not matched to a gene. The CDR3 nucleotides are TGTGCCAGCAGCCCTGAGCGGGAGCGTACCTACGAGCAGTACTTC. Encoded protein: CASSPERERTYEQYF.

V is TRBV27 and J is TRBJ2-2; possibly TRBD1 or TRBD2 for D (6 bases each). V gave up 4 bases and J gave up 5 bases, with 14 bases separating them. CDR1 and CDR2 (germline): MNHEY, SMNVEV (reference sequence). CDR3 length: 15 amino acids. The CDR3 DNA reads TGTGCCAGCAGTTCGGGGGCGGAGGTGACCGGGGAGCTGTTTTTT. Encoded protein: CASSSGAEVTGELFF.

This clone was detected only a few times. The V call is TRBV13, the J call TRBJ2-5, with 9 positions matching TRBD1. V lost 5 bases to trimming and J lost 5 bases; unmatched junction nucleotides: 9. The CDR3 runs to 15 residues. Germline V gene data show CDR1 as PRHDT and CDR2 as FYEKMQ (reference sequence). CDR3 amino acids: CASSEADRGLETQYF. The CDR3, as DNA: TGTGCCAGCAGCGAAGCGGACAGGGGCCTCGAGACCCAGTACTTC. Complete variable domain (other parts from reference TRBV13 and TRBJ2-5): AAGVIQSPRHLIKEKRETATLKCYPIPRHDTVYWYQQGPGQDPQFLISFYEKMQSDKGSIPDRFSAQQFSDYHSELNMSSLELGDSALYFCASSEADRGLETQYFGPGTRLLVL.

This clone was observed a few times. The chain couples TRBV19 to TRBJ2-1; TRBD2 aligns across 9 bases. The germline gives CDR1 LNHDA, CDR2 SQIVND (reference sequence). With V trimmed by 5 bases and J by 2 bases, 1 base remained unmatched. CDR3 length equals 14 residues. The CDR3 DNA reads TGTGCCAGTAGTTCTAGCGGGACCTACAATGAGCAGTTCTTC. Translated, it gives CASSSSGTYNEQFF.

V gene TRBV7-9 combines with J gene TRBJ2-5; no definite D call. Germline-derived CDR1 and CDR2 are SEHNR and FQNEAQ (reference sequence). The length of the CDR3 is 16 residues. The germline V and J ends were trimmed by 5 bases and 3 bases, with 19 bases remaining between them. This CDR3 reads CASSELGFRSEETQYF. In nucleotides, the CDR3 is TGTGCCAGCAGCGAGCTTGGTTTCCGGAGCGAAGAGACCCAGTACTTC.

This clone was observed a few times. The V call is TRBV5-1, the J call TRBJ2-1; D is unclear. Germline V gene lookup returns CDR1 SGHRS and CDR2 YFSETQ. V was pared by 3 bases and J by 0 bases, with 10 bases between. The CDR3 sequence is 15 residues long. CDR3 nucleotide sequence: TGCGCCAGCAGCTCGGGCATCGGCTCCTACAATGAGCAGTTCTTC. Translating it yields CASSSGIGSYNEQFF. The whole variable domain, remainder taken from reference TRBV5-1 and TRBJ2-1, is KAGVTQTPRYLIKTRGQQVTLSCSPISGHRSVSWYQQTPGQGLQFLFEYFSETQRNKGNFPGRFSGRQFSNSRSEMNVSTLELGDSALYLCASSSGIGSYNEQFFGPGTRLTVL.

This chain connects TRBV20-1 to TRBJ1-2, with D uncertain. V dropped 6 bases and J dropped 2 bases, with 1 base sitting between them. The CDR3 runs to 9 residues. Per the germline V gene, CDR1 is DFQATT and CDR2 is SNEGSKA (reference sequence). The CDR3 loop reads CSANYGYTF. In nucleotides, the CDR3 is TGCAGTGCCAACTATGGCTACACCTTC.

V is TRBV9 and J is TRBJ2-1; 9 nucleotides line up with TRBD2. The ends lost 3 bases at V and 6 bases at J; junction bases unmatched: 13. Germline V gives CDR1 SGDLS, CDR2 YYNGEE. CDR3 length equals 17 residues. The CDR3 loop is CASSANLRGTSSNEQFF. CDR3 nucleotide sequence: TGTGCCAGCAGCGCAAATCTGCGAGGGACTAGCAGCAATGAGCAGTTCTTC.

This clone came up a few times. The chain is built from TRBV7-2 and TRBJ2-5, with 8 bases that match TRBD2. Germline CDR1 and CDR2: SGHTA and FQGNSA. V trimming: 3 bases; J trimming: 5 bases; junction bases outside the gene matches: 8. The CDR3 runs 15 residues. CDR3 region: CASSFTGGARETQYF. The DNA for the CDR3 is TGTGCCAGCAGCTTTACCGGGGGGGCTCGGGAGACCCAGTACTTC.

On this clone itself: At the DNA level, this CDR3 is encoded by other sequences in the same sample as well. The chain combines TRBV9 with TRBJ2-5; D gene ambiguous. The CDR3 has 14 amino acids. The germline V and J ends were trimmed by 0 bases and 1 base, with 7 bases remaining between them. Looked up from germline, CDR1 is SGDLS and CDR2 is YYNGEE. Here the CDR3 reads CASSVGSGQETQYF. Here the CDR3 DNA reads TGTGCCAGCAGCGTAGGATCCGGCCAAGAGACCCAGTACTTC.

The chain is built from TRBV7-6 and TRBJ2-1; the D is unclear. This CDR3 is 12 amino acids long. Germline CDR1 SGHVS, CDR2 FNYEAQ. With 0 bases removed from V and 7 bases from J, the gap between germline ends came to 4 bases. CDR3 residues: CASSLALNEQFF. CDR3 coding DNA: TGTGCCAGCAGCTTAGCGTTGAATGAGCAGTTCTTC.

This clone appeared a few times. The V call is TRBV7-9, the J call TRBJ1-1, with D uncertain. V was clipped by 1 base and J by 6 bases, with 3 bases between them. CDR3 length equals 11 residues. The germline CDR1 and CDR2 sequences are SEHNR and FQNEAQ (reference sequence). Written as DNA, the CDR3 is TGTGCCAGCAGCTTAGTCGCTGAAGCTTTCTTT. Translated: CASSLVAEAFF.

V usage is TRBV7-6 and J usage is TRBJ2-7; D is unclear. The CDR3 is 13 residues long. Between the trimmed V and J ends, which lost 5 bases and 2 bases, there was a span of 10 bases. CDR1 SGHVS and CDR2 FNYEAQ come from the germline V gene. The CDR3 DNA reads TGTGCCAGCAGCGATCTTATCGCCTACGAGCAGTACTTC. Translation gives CASSDLIAYEQYF.

This clone occurred a few times. This chain connects TRBV13 to TRBJ2-1; 9 nucleotides align to TRBD1. The CDR3 consists of 14 residues. Germline CDR1 reads PRHDT; CDR2 reads FYEKMQ (reference sequence). The trim removed 5 bases at V and 8 bases at J, leaving 7 bases unmatched. The CDR3: CASSRGQGIDEQFF. The CDR3 bases are TGTGCCAGCAGCAGAGGACAGGGGATCGATGAGCAGTTCTTC.